These T cell receptor beta chains were read from a single sample in a study of spatial heterogeneity in lung cancer. Each CDR3 protein gets one entry after TCRdb re-called the 5' RACE reads with MiXCR. The table has around 89,000 distinct CDR3 sequences, 10% to 15% seen once; the top ten hold about 41%. The input for sequencing was PBMCs, taken at surgery. Receptor source: a male donor with early-stage non-small cell lung cancer. CDR3s include the opening cysteine and the closing phenylalanine or tryptophan. D genes are given only for firm matches. A row's size may be missing; if present it is once, few, many or a size class.

>TRBJ2-2|TRBV20-1|.|.
TGCAGTGTCAGCTCGGGGGCCACCGGGGAGCTGTTTTTT
CSVSSGATGELFF
>TRBJ1-6|TRBV14|few|TRBD1
TGTGCCAGCAGCCTCTCCGGGACAGAATATTCTACCCTCCACTTT
CASSLSGTEYSTLHF
>TRBJ2-7|TRBV7-6|.|TRBD2
TGTGCCAGCAGCTTAGCGAGAGGGACTAGCGGGTACGAGCAGTACTTC
CASSLARGTSGYEQYF
>TRBJ2-7|TRBV5-6|.|TRBD1
TGTGCCAGCACCCAAGGATTGGGACAGGGGGTTTACGAGCAGTACTTC
CASTQGLGQGVYEQYF
>TRBJ2-2|TRBV5-1|few|.
TGCGCCAGCAGCTTGGGACTACCGAACACCGGGGAGCTGTTTTTT
CASSLGLPNTGELFF
>TRBJ2-3|TRBV7-2|.|.
TGTACCAGCAGCTTATCTACGGATACGCAGTATTTT
CTSSLSTDTQYF
>TRBJ2-7|TRBV20-1|few|TRBD2
TGCAGTGCTACCGACCCCGGGACTAGCGGGAGTTCCTACGAGCAGTACTTC
CSATDPGTSGSSYEQYF
>TRBJ1-6|TRBV21-1|few|.
TGTGCCAGCAGCGGGACTGATGATTCACCCCTCCACTTT
CASSGTDDSPLHF
>TRBJ1-1|TRBV12-3/TRBV12-4|few|.
TGTGCCAGCAGTTTTCCAGGGGTCCCTGAAGCTTTCTTT
CASSFPGVPEAFF
>TRBJ1-2|TRBV5-1|.|.
TGCGCCAGCAGCTATGACACAAACTATGGCTACACCTTC
CASSYDTNYGYTF
>TRBJ2-2|TRBV27|many|.
TGTGCCAGCAGTTTATTCCGAAACACCGGGGAGCTGTTTTTT
CASSLFRNTGELFF
>TRBJ2-2|TRBV12-3/TRBV12-4|few|.
TGTGCCAGCTCCTCGTTGGGAACCGGGGAGCTGTTTTTT
CASSSLGTGELFF
>TRBJ2-7|TRBV4-2|.|TRBD2
TGTGCCAGCAGCCAAACGCCTGCGGGGGGACCCTACGAGCAGTACTTC
CASSQTPAGGPYEQYF
>TRBJ2-4|TRBV7-2|.|.
TGTGCCAGCAGCTCGGGAAGGAGTCAACACTTC
CASSSGRSQHF
>TRBJ1-5|TRBV6-1|.|TRBD1
TGTGCCAGCAGTGAAAATTTCGGCCAGGGGGCATGGCAGCCCCAGCATTTT
CASSENFGQGAWQPQHF
>TRBJ1-3|TRBV27|.|.
TGTGCCAGCAGTCCTAAAGGATCCTCTGGAAACACCATATATTTT
CASSPKGSSGNTIYF
>TRBJ1-1|TRBV5-1|.|TRBD1
TGCGCCAGCAGCTTGATTGACAGGGGCATGAACACTGAAGCTTTCTTT
CASSLIDRGMNTEAFF
>TRBJ2-1|TRBV20-1|.|TRBD2
TGCAGTGCTCCCCCGGCGGGGCGGCCTAGCGGATACAATGAGCAGTTCTTC
CSAPPAGRPSGYNEQFF
>TRBJ1-2|TRBV27|.|TRBD1
TGTGCCAGCAGTCCCACCCCAGGGGGGGGCTTAGGTGGCTACACCTTC
CASSPTPGGGLGGYTF
>TRBJ2-7|TRBV6-2/TRBV6-3|few|.
TGTGCCAGCAGTGGTGTTACCTACGAGCAGTACTTC
CASSGVTYEQYF
>TRBJ2-1|TRBV7-9|few|.
TGTGCCAGCAGCTTAGCGACGGGGATTTACAATGAGCAGTTCTTC
CASSLATGIYNEQFF
>TRBJ1-4|TRBV28|.|.
TGTGCCAGCAGTACCTATCCCGGGACGGCCGTCAATGAAAAACTGTTTTTT
CASSTYPGTAVNEKLFF
>TRBJ1-1|TRBV7-2|.|.
TGTGCCAGCAGCTTAAGCAGCCTACGTGAAGCTTTCTTT
CASSLSSLREAFF
>TRBJ1-2|TRBV19|few|.
TGTGCCAGTAGTACCGGGGGCGACTATGGCTACACCTTC
CASSTGGDYGYTF
>TRBJ2-6|TRBV12-3/TRBV12-4|few|.
TGTGCCAGCAGTCCCCCTCTCAACGTCCTGACTTTC
CASSPPLNVLTF
>TRBJ2-3|TRBV7-3|many|.
TGTGCCAGCAGCTTAAGGGACGGGACAGATACGCAGTATTTT
CASSLRDGTDTQYF
>TRBJ2-2|TRBV7-8|few|TRBD2
TGTGCCAGCAGCACTCCGCTCCAGCCTACTAGCGGGAGGACCGGGGAGCTGTTTTTT
CASSTPLQPTSGRTGELFF
>TRBJ1-3|TRBV11-2|few|.
TGTGCCAGCAGCACAGGACCGCAACACTCTGGAAACACCATATATTTT
CASSTGPQHSGNTIYF
>TRBJ2-7|TRBV4-3|.|.
TGCGCCAGCAGCATCGACAGGCAGGGTCCCTACGAGCAGTACTTC
CASSIDRQGPYEQYF
>TRBJ2-2|TRBV10-3|.|TRBD2
TGTGCCATCAGGGTTAGCGGGGACACCGGGGAGCTGTTTTTT
CAIRVSGDTGELFF
>TRBJ2-5|TRBV10-3|few|TRBD2
TGTGCCATCGCGCCCGGACTAGTCAACGGCAGTCCGGAGACCCAGTACTTC
CAIAPGLVNGSPETQYF
>TRBJ2-2|TRBV19|few|.
TGTGCCAGTAGCGACAAGCGGAAGAACACCGGGGAGCTGTTTTTT
CASSDKRKNTGELFF
>TRBJ2-3|TRBV20-1|few|.
TGCAGTGCTTTGGGCGGCGGGGCAAGCACAGATACGCAGTATTTT
CSALGGGASTDTQYF
>TRBJ2-1|TRBV5-4|.|.
TGTGCCAGCAGCTTGGCTAGCCCTCAGGATGAGCAGTTCTTC
CASSLASPQDEQFF
>TRBJ1-6|TRBV6-1|.|.
TGTGCCAGCACCCGACAGTTCTCACCCCTCCACTTT
CASTRQFSPLHF
>TRBJ2-1|TRBV19|few|.
TGTGCCAGTAGTATAGGTAGCGAGGATGAGCAGTTCTTC
CASSIGSEDEQFF
>TRBJ1-6|TRBV7-2|few|.
TGTGCCAGCAGCTTGGACGGGTATAATTCACCCCTCCACTTT
CASSLDGYNSPLHF